The sequence of this T cell receptor (beta chain) was determined in a study of blood T cell repertoires in COVID-19 (dated by TCRdb to about 2020). With respect to the entire study: Samples from collaborators originated in the United States, Italy and Spain and spanned both the acute and convalescent phases of COVID-19. HLA class I and class II types, where available, came from metadata supplied by the sample provider rather than from assay-based typing. The prospective study material was composed of cDNA or gDNA derived from T cells, B-cell-depleted T cells, or PBMCs. Samples were obtained from the ongoing ImmuneRACE study (first 160 participants) and from approximately 1,200 subjects provided by 6 global collaborators. The dataset comprised deeply sampled blood TCRbeta repertoires from subjects exposed to, actively infected with, or recovered from COVID-19. The repertoires were made available in a free public database intended to serve as a resource for research on the immune response to SARS-CoV-2. The sample metadata nearly always contained a de-identified subject ID, COVID-19 status, age in years and sex.

From the cysteine up to the phenylalanine, the CDR3 has a length of 14 residues. Just the 42-base CDR3 DNA is kept, in frame starting at base 1. Based on the germline V gene, the CDR1 and CDR2 sequences are ENHRY and SYGVKD. V and J are truncated by 3 bases and 6 bases respectively, leaving an intervening sequence of 14 bases. In the prospective study, participants were roughly 18 to 100 years old, resided in 24 geographic areas of the United States, and were enrolled through a virtual design. In the prospective study, cohorts were assigned on the basis of participant-reported clinical history obtained from a screening survey and a study questionnaire. For ImmuneRACE Cohort 3, a participant was defined as recovered based on two consecutive negative NP/OP PCR tests, clearance by a healthcare professional, or resolution of symptoms. In the prospective study, whole blood, serum and a nasopharyngeal or oropharyngeal swab were collected from each participant by mobile phlebotomists. Prospective study participants could optionally give additional blood draws and questionnaires over a roughly two-month period. Prospective study blood samples were shipped either frozen or at room temperature before DNA extraction.

Study-level results and caveats: The quantity of clinical and demographic metadata differed by source and by participant and was supplied without curation.

A word on this clone: There is no known antigen for this receptor. The input lacks base qualities; no much larger clone sits a single base away.

TCRbeta CDR3 regions were amplified from genomic DNA by means of the immunoSEQ Assay, a bias-controlled multiplex PCR. In the original analysis: Within the assay, amplification of reference gene primers was used to estimate how many nucleated cells each sample contained. To quantify the absolute abundance of each unique TCRbeta CDR3 rearrangement, sequence reads were collapsed and filtered. For each sample, productive Simpson clonality was calculated by taking the square root of Simpson's diversity index across productive rearrangements. TCRdb carries this immuneACCESS record with in-frame sequences only. Its versions omit some clonotypes, under half of them owing to an unresolved V gene in the studies checked, with the rest unexplained. V and J calls and clone size come straight from that table; D and trimming were deduced from the DNA. The sample yields approximately 470,000 clones; 87% were counted once. Jointly, the top ten make up 0.65% to 0.9% of the sample.

What was sequenced was PBMCs or T cells enriched from blood (not recorded which). The clonotype was recovered from a woman younger than 35 who had recovered from COVID-19. The chain couples TRBV10-3 to TRBJ1-2; the D gene is unclear. The CDR3 reads CAISDALSEDGYTF. The DNA reads as follows: TGTGCCATCAGTGACGCCCTCTCCGAGGATGGCTACACCTTC.